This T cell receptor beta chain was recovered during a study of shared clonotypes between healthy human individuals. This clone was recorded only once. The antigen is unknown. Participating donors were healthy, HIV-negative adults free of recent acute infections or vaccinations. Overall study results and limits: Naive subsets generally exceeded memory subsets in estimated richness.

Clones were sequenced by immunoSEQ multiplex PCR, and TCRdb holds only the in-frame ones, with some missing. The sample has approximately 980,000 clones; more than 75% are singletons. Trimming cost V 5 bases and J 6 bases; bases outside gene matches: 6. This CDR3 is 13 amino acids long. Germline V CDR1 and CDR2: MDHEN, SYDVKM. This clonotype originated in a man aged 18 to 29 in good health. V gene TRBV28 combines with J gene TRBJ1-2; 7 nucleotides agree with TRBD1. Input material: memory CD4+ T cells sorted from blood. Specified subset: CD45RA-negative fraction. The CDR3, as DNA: TGTGCCAGCAGTCCCCCGGACAGGAATGGCTACACCTTC. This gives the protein CASSPPDRNGYTF.